The 20 T cell receptor beta chains below come from one sample, sequenced in a study of Ad26.COV2.S vaccination and SARS-CoV-2 variants. Using immunoSEQ multiplex PCR, the repertoire was profiled, and TCRdb retains in-frame clones only, with some absent. The sample shows nearly 400,000 clones, about nine tenths of them seen only once. Treatment meaning: 19 received Ad26.COV2.S at low or high dose, single or two shots; roughly five received placebo; per-sample allocation not given. Day 63 following the first vaccine or placebo injection was when the samples were taken. Sequencing was performed on peripheral blood, taken in a trial of Ad26.COV2.S vaccine versus placebo. The source is a person aged 18 to 65 who received the Ad26.COV2.S COVID-19 vaccine or a placebo.

V is TRBV19 and J is TRBJ1-5, with TRBD1 as a possible D gene (5 bases). The CDR3 runs to 15 residues. V was shortened by 1 base and J by 3 bases, with 10 bases between the two germline ends. Germline CDR1 is LNHDA and CDR2 is SQIVND (reference sequence). The CDR3 DNA sequence: TGTGCCAGTAGTATAGGACAGACGCCCAATCAGCCCCAGCATTTT. Amino acid sequence: CASSIGQTPNQPQHF.

As DNA, the CDR3 is TGTGCCAGCAGTAGCCCGGCAACTAATGAAAAACTGTTTTTT. The encoded protein is CASSSPATNEKLFF. The rearrangement links TRBV28 to TRBJ1-4, with D unresolved. This CDR3 is 14 amino acids long. Looked up from germline, CDR1 is MDHEN and CDR2 is SYDVKM. Trimming shortened V by 5 bases and J by 0 bases, and 7 bases separated the two germline ends.

This chain uses TRBV6-2 or TRBV6-3 with TRBJ2-7; no clear D gene. Germline-derived CDR1 and CDR2 are MNHEY and SVGEGT. Trimming pared 8 bases from V and 0 bases from J, leaving 8 bases between. The CDR3 has 12 residues. This chain's CDR3 is CASGPSSYEQYF. For the CDR3, the DNA is TGTGCCAGCGGCCCCAGCTCCTACGAGCAGTACTTC.

The chain employs TRBV5-1 and TRBJ2-7, with TRBD1 identical over 7 bases. This CDR3 has 13 residues. The germline gives CDR1 SGHRS, CDR2 YFSETQ. V dropped 4 bases and J dropped 5; count of bases not matched to a gene: 6. The CDR3 loop is CASSHGTVDEQYF. The DNA for the CDR3 is TGCGCCAGCAGCCACGGGACAGTGGACGAGCAGTACTTC.

V gene TRBV7-9 combines with J gene TRBJ2-2; D remains ambiguous. The CDR3 is made up of 15 amino acids. The V end was cut by 7 bases, the J end by 4 bases, with 16 bases between. Germline CDR1 reads SEHNR; CDR2 reads FQNEAQ (reference sequence). The CDR3 protein is CASNPAGWVTGELFF. Written as DNA, the CDR3 is TGTGCCAGCAACCCAGCCGGGTGGGTCACCGGGGAGCTGTTTTTT. The variable domain in full, with the rest retrieved from reference TRBV7-9 and TRBJ2-2, is DTGVSQNPRHKITKRGQNVTFRCDPISEHNRLYWYRQTLGQGPEFLTYFQNEAQLEKSRLLSDRFSAERPKGSFSTLEIQRTEQGDSAMYLCASNPAGWVTGELFFGEGSRLTVL.

The chain links TRBV3-1 (or the pseudogene TRBV3-2) to TRBJ2-2; D gene uncertain. The V gene's germline CDR1 is LGHDT and CDR2 YNNKEL (reference sequence). The CDR3 is 13 residues long. The V gene lost 3 bases and the J gene lost 8 bases, with 10 bases spanning the gap. CDR3: CASSQVSTGELFF. The CDR3 DNA reads as TGTGCCAGCAGCCAGGTTTCGACGGGGGAGCTGTTTTTT.

This clone was found once. V and J are TRBV30 and TRBJ1-3; weak D call: TRBD1 (5 bases). The CDR3 is made up of 13 amino acids. Trimming cost V 5 bases and J 3 bases, with 11 bases left between them. The V gene's germline CDR1 is GTSNPN and CDR2 SVGIG (reference sequence). This CDR3 reads CAWEGFGGNTIYF. The CDR3, as DNA: TGTGCCTGGGAGGGGTTTGGTGGAAACACCATATATTTT.

The chain is built from TRBV5-4 and TRBJ1-1; D gene uncertain. Germline CDR1 and CDR2: SGHNT and YYREEE (reference sequence). This CDR3 is 13 amino acids long. V was cut by 0 bases and J by 7 bases, with 10 bases left in between. The CDR3 spells CASSLVGNFEAFF. In DNA form, the CDR3 reads TGTGCCAGCAGCTTGGTCGGGAACTTTGAAGCTTTCTTT.

V gene TRBV6-1 combines with J gene TRBJ1-5; D is perhaps TRBD1 (5 bases). Deletions cut 1 base from V and 0 bases from J, with 19 bases between. This CDR3 comprises 19 residues. Germline-derived CDR1 and CDR2 are MNHNS and SASEGT. The CDR3 coding sequence is TGTGCCAGCAGTGAAGGAGTGTGGGGACTCGGGGATAGCAATCAGCCCCAGCATTTT. The encoded protein is CASSEGVWGLGDSNQPQHF.

V gene TRBV7-2 combines with J gene TRBJ1-2, with D uncertain. Trimming left V 0 bases short and J 3 bases short, with 8 bases between. The CDR3 runs to 14 residues. Germline CDR1 and CDR2: SGHTA and FQGNSA. CDR3 sequence: CASSLAEAYYGYTF. The CDR3 DNA reads as TGTGCCAGCAGCTTAGCTGAAGCGTACTATGGCTACACCTTC.

V gene TRBV15 combines with J gene TRBJ2-5; a possible D gene is TRBD2 (5 bases). The CDR3 sequence is 15 residues long. V was shortened by 1 base and J by 4 bases, with 13 bases between the two germline ends. Looked up from germline, CDR1 is LNHNV and CDR2 is YYDKDF (reference sequence). The CDR3 DNA reads TGTGCCACCAGCAGAGGGGTGGGGAGCGCAGAGACCCAGTACTTC. As protein: CATSRGVGSAETQYF.

The chain joins TRBV6-6 to TRBJ2-3; possible D gene TRBD2, 6 bases. V lost 2 bases to trimming and J lost 6 bases, with 18 bases between them. The CDR3 has 16 amino acids. Germline V gene sequence: CDR1 MNHNY, CDR2 SVGAGI (reference sequence). In DNA form, the CDR3 reads TGTGCCAGCAGTTACCCTCAACGGGCGGGGCCCGATACGCAGTATTTT. Its protein is CASSYPQRAGPDTQYF.

The chain employs TRBV12-5 and TRBJ2-1; D uncertain. Germline CDR1 reads LGHNT; CDR2 reads FRNRAP. V dropped 1 base and J dropped 4 bases, with 5 bases sitting between them. The CDR3 covers 13 residues. CDR3 coding DNA: TGTGCTAGTGGTTTGGGTACATACAATGAGCAGTTCTTC. Residues: CASGLGTYNEQFF.

The chain recombines TRBV24-1 with TRBJ2-7, with D perhaps TRBD1 or TRBD2 (5 bases each). The CDR3 runs to 13 residues. Germline V gives CDR1 KGHDR, CDR2 SFDVKD. V was trimmed by 9 bases and J by 0 bases, leaving 11 bases between them. The CDR3 reads CATSGTYSYEQYF. CDR3 DNA: TGTGCCACCTCCGGGACCTACTCCTACGAGCAGTACTTC.

This clone was detected only a few times. The chain links TRBV7-9 to TRBJ2-2; D might be TRBD1 (7 bases). The length of the CDR3 is 19 residues. In germline, CDR1 is SEHNR, CDR2 FQNEAQ (reference sequence). V shed 3 bases and J shed 6 bases, with 26 bases lying between them. The CDR3 DNA is TGTGCCAGCAGCTTCTCCATGACAGGGACCCCGGGAGTCGCCGGGGAGCTGTTTTTT. It encodes CASSFSMTGTPGVAGELFF.

The chain is built from TRBV2 and TRBJ2-3; no definite D call. V shed 6 bases and J shed 3 bases, with 10 bases lying between them. This CDR3 spans 13 amino acids. The germline gives CDR1 SNHLY, CDR2 FYNNEI. The CDR3 bases are TGTGCCAGCAGCAGAATCTCGACAGATACGCAGTATTTT. It yields the protein CASSRISTDTQYF.

This sequence joins TRBV11-3 and TRBJ2-2; D remains unclear. The CDR3 length is 14 residues. Trimming shortened V by 4 bases and J by 3 bases, and 9 bases separated the two germline ends. Germline V CDR1 and CDR2: SGHNT, YENEEA. The CDR3 DNA follows: TGTGCCAGCAGCTGGGGTCGGGACACCGGGGAGCTGTTTTTT. Translated: CASSWGRDTGELFF.

The V gene is TRBV5-1, the J gene TRBJ1-3; TRBD1 matches at 8 bases. The germline V gene has CDR1 SGHRS and CDR2 YFSETQ. The CDR3 runs 14 residues. Losses at the gene ends were 4 bases for V and 6 bases for J; bases not matched to a gene: 6. The CDR3 DNA is TGCGCCAGCAGCCCAGGGGGCGACGAAAACACCATATATTTT. Translating it yields CASSPGGDENTIYF.

This clone was seen a single time. The rearrangement joins TRBV5-6 to TRBJ1-1, with 11 nucleotides matching TRBD1. CDR1 and CDR2 (germline): SGHDT, YYEEEE. The CDR3 runs to 17 residues. V was clipped by 1 base and J by 2 bases; unmatched bases: 7. CDR3 in amino acids: CASSLRGTGGLNTEAFF. CDR3 nucleotide sequence: TGTGCCAGCAGCTTGCGGGGGACAGGGGGACTAAACACTGAAGCTTTCTTT.

The chain carries TRBV19 and TRBJ1-2; TRBD1 might be the D (5 bases). In germline, CDR1 is LNHDA, CDR2 SQIVND (reference sequence). The CDR3 has 14 amino acids. Trimming took 1 base from V and 2 from J, leaving 8 bases between them. The chain's CDR3 is CASSIGGRNYGYTF. The CDR3 DNA sequence: TGTGCCAGTAGTATAGGGGGGAGGAACTATGGCTACACCTTC.